This T cell receptor (beta chain) was obtained from a study of Graves' ophthalmopathy and Graves' hyperthyroidism. On the study more broadly: No treatment had been given when peripheral blood was collected at initial diagnosis. General study results and limits: The model's prediction of ophthalmopathy progression had 70.59% sensitivity and roughly 72% specificity.

RNA transcripts were the template, and TCR beta CDR3 regions were amplified from them. Following a first-round RT-PCR that used HTBI primers, a second-round multiplex PCR was carried out. TCRdb used MiXCR to reprocess the multiplex PCR reads, holding one entry per CDR3 protein. The table shows about 24,000 distinct CDR3 sequences, with 48% occurring only once. This clonotype appeared many times. Antigen: not known. Patients were diagnosed from clinical symptoms, serum thyroxine, TRAb, thyroid ultrasound and orbital computed tomography. The CDR3 spans 17 residues. The ends lost 2 bases at V and 3 bases at J; junction bases unmatched: 13. Germline CDR1 is SGHAT and CDR2 is FQDESV (reference sequence).

This TCR came from an adult woman with stable Graves' hyperthyroidism. Sequencing was performed on peripheral blood. This chain uses TRBV11-1 with TRBJ2-7; 7 bases agree with TRBD1. The CDR3 DNA follows: TGTGCCAGCAGCTTACTAGGAAAGGGGGCATCGGTCTACGAGCAGTACTTC. Protein product: CASSLLGKGASVYEQYF.